The subject of this entry is one TCR beta chain. The data are from a study of cytomegalovirus exposure and HLA in healthy donors. Germline CDR1 SGHAT, CDR2 FQDESV (reference sequence). Trimming cost V 5 bases and J 2 bases, with 7 bases left between them. This CDR3 has 12 amino acids. PCR used 60 Vbeta primers and 13 Jbeta primers. Profiled with immunoSEQ multiplex PCR; TCRdb holds only in-frame clones, not every one. The sample yields about 110,000 clones, 70% to 85% seen once. V and J are TRBV11-1 and TRBJ2-7; no definite D call. This sequence originates from a male donor in good health and CMV-seronegative. Sequencing input: PBMCs. The CDR3 here is CASSPSAYEQYF. CDR3 sequence (DNA): TGTGCCAGCAGCCCCTCCGCCTACGAGCAGTACTTC.